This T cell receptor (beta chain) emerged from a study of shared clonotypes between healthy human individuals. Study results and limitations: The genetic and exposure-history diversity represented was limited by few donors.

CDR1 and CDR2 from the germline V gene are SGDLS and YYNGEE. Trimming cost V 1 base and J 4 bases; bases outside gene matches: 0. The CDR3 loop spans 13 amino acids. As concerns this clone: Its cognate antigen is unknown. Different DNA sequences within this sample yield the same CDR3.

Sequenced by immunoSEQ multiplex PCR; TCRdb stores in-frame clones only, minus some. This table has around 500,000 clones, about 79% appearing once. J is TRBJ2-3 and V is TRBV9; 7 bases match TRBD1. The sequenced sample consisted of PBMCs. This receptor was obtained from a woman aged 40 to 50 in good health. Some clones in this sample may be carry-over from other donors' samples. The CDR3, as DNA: TGTGCCAGCAGCGTAACAGGGGCAGATACGCAGTATTTT. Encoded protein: CASSVTGADTQYF.